The text below deals with one T cell receptor (beta chain). What it binds is not known. The data originate from a study of cytomegalovirus exposure and HLA in healthy donors. The PCR contained 60 Vbeta and 13 Jbeta primers. The assay was immunoSEQ multiplex PCR, and TCRdb's table has in-frame clones only and misses some. This repertoire shows 200,000 or so clones, over 75% found once; its top ten account for approximately 0.098%. Germline assignment: CDR1 SGHVS and CDR2 FQNEAQ. The CDR3 loop spans 18 amino acids. V dropped 6 bases and J dropped 5; count of bases not matched to a gene: 14. Study outcomes and limitations: A cluster of highly shared sequence variants was likely a sequencing artifact.

The chain uses TRBV7-8 and TRBJ2-1; 12 bases are a match to TRBD2. The sequenced material came from PBMCs. This clonotype was sampled from a boy aged 2 to 9 in good health and CMV-seronegative. The CDR3 loop is CASSLKRLAGGGNNEQFF. The CDR3 DNA sequence: TGTGCCAGCAGTCTCAAGAGGCTAGCGGGGGGGGGAAACAATGAGCAGTTCTTC.